The 17 T cell receptor beta chains given below trace back to one sample, sequenced in a study of shared clonotypes between healthy human individuals. Some clones are missing from TCRdb's copy, which holds only in-frame ones; the method was immunoSEQ multiplex PCR. The repertoire holds more than 2,000,000 clones, over 90% seen once, with about 0.39% in the top ten. Sequenced material: naive CD4+ T cells from PBMCs. Subset described: CD45RA+ positively selected. Receptors were obtained from a man between 18 and 35 years old in good health. Some clones in this sample may be carry-over from other donors' samples.

The rearrangement links TRBV11-2 to TRBJ2-5; perhaps D is TRBD1 or TRBD2 (7 bases each). Trimming pared 7 bases from V and 5 bases from J, leaving 20 bases between. The CDR3 is made up of 15 amino acids. Germline CDR1 reads SGHAT; CDR2 reads FQNNGV. CDR3 residues: CASTRVQGGRETQYF. The CDR3 coding sequence is TGTGCCAGCACCCGGGTCCAGGGGGGGAGGGAGACCCAGTACTTC.

This chain joins TRBV2 and TRBJ2-3, with D possibly TRBD2 on 6 matching bases. Germline-derived CDR1 and CDR2 are SNHLY and FYNNEI. The CDR3 totals 13 residues. Trimming pared 1 base from V and 9 bases from J, leaving 11 bases between. The DNA of the CDR3 is TGTGCCAGCAGTGAAGTGGGGGGTGGCACGCAGTATTTT. It is translated as CASSEVGGGTQYF. The entire variable domain, with the rest obtained from reference TRBV2 and TRBJ2-3, is as follows: EPEVTQTPSHQVTQMGQEVILRCVPISNHLYFYWYRQILGQKVEFLVSFYNNEISEKSEIFDDQFSVERPDGSNFTLKIRSTKLEDSAMYFCASSEVGGGTQYFGPGTRLTVL.

The V call is TRBV15, the J call TRBJ2-5; maybe TRBD1 (5 bases). Trimming left V 6 bases short and J 5 bases short, with 13 bases between. This CDR3 contains 13 residues. Germline CDR1 is LNHNV and CDR2 is YYDKDF (reference sequence). CDR3 nucleotide sequence: TGTGCCACCAGTCCAGGGATCCAGGAGACCCAGTACTTC. Translation gives CATSPGIQETQYF.

CDR3 loop: CASSPGRWGGNQPQHF. The CDR3 DNA sequence: TGTGCCAGCTCACCGGGCAGGTGGGGTGGCAATCAGCCCCAGCATTTT. This chain joins TRBV18 and TRBJ1-5; no clear D gene. Germline V gene data show CDR1 as KGHSH and CDR2 as LQKENI. Trimming shortened V by 3 bases and J by 2 bases, and 14 bases separated the two germline ends. The CDR3 runs to 16 residues. The whole variable domain, filled in from reference TRBV18 and TRBJ1-5, reads NAGVMQNPRHLVRRRGQEARLRCSPMKGHSHVYWYRQLPEEGLKFMVYLQKENIIDESGMPKERFSAEFPKEGPSILRIQQVVRGDSAAYFCASSPGRWGGNQPQHFGDGTRLSIL.

A note on this clone: This sample includes further DNA sequences coding for the same CDR3. The chain combines TRBV29-1 with TRBJ1-3; TRBD1 might be the D (6 bases). Germline V CDR1 and CDR2: SQVTM, ANQGSEA. V shed 3 bases and J shed 2 bases, with 8 bases lying between them. This CDR3 contains 13 residues. The CDR3 DNA is TGCAGCGTTGAGGGGGGCCCTGGAAACACCATATATTTT. It yields the protein CSVEGGPGNTIYF.

The chain employs TRBV7-2 and TRBJ2-6; D not certain. V lost 6 bases and J 0 bases, leaving 15 bases between the germline ends. Germline V gives CDR1 SGHTA, CDR2 FQGNSA. The CDR3 contains 17 residues. CDR3 residues: CASSLNMVSSGANVLTF. Here the CDR3 DNA reads TGTGCCAGCAGTTTAAACATGGTTAGCTCTGGGGCCAACGTCCTGACTTTC.

This chain uses TRBV7-9 with TRBJ2-3; TRBD2 might be the D (6 bases). Germline CDR1 is SEHNR and CDR2 is FQNEAQ (reference sequence). This CDR3 has 16 residues. Trimming took 2 bases from V and 0 from J, leaving 12 bases between them. CDR3 sequence: CASSLTVGGSTDTQYF. The CDR3 region has the DNA TGTGCCAGCAGCTTAACAGTCGGGGGAAGCACAGATACGCAGTATTTT.

A remark on this clone: The same CDR3 arises from other DNA sequences in this sample as well. The rearrangement joins TRBV4-1 to TRBJ2-7, with D possibly matching TRBD2 (6 bases). The ends were cut back, 1 base at V and 1 base at J, with 11 bases in the middle. CDR1 and CDR2 (germline): MGHRA, YSYEKL. This CDR3 is 15 amino acids long. In DNA, the CDR3 is TGCGCCAGCAGCCAAGCCGGGACTGCTTCCTACGAGCAGTACTTC. Its translation: CASSQAGTASYEQYF.

This rearrangement joins TRBV5-1 to TRBJ1-2, with 7 bases matching TRBD1. The CDR3 runs to 13 residues. The germline V gene encodes CDR1 SGHRS and CDR2 YFSETQ. V dropped 4 bases and J dropped 8; count of bases not matched to a gene: 8. The CDR3 spells CASSRGQATGYTF. CDR3 sequence (DNA): TGCGCCAGCAGCAGAGGACAGGCCACGGGCTACACCTTC.

J is TRBJ1-2 and V is TRBV29-1; possibly TRBD1 for D (6 bases). Germline V lookup: CDR1 SQVTM, CDR2 ANQGSEA. The germline V and J ends were trimmed by 1 base and 4 bases, with 13 bases remaining between them. CDR3 length equals 14 residues. Here the CDR3 reads CSVEVPGQLYGYTF. For the CDR3, the DNA is TGCAGCGTTGAAGTTCCCGGACAGCTCTATGGCTACACCTTC.

This chain uses TRBV10-3 with TRBJ1-3; D is uncertain. The germline V gene has CDR1 ENHRY and CDR2 SYGVKD. The CDR3 loop spans 14 amino acids. Trimming removed 6 bases from V and 0 bases from J, with 9 bases in between. The CDR3 DNA follows: TGTGCCATCAGGGACCCGCGCTCTGGAAACACCATATATTTT. Its protein is CAIRDPRSGNTIYF.

This chain links TRBV28 with TRBJ1-1; D is undetermined. The CDR3 is 13 amino acids. Germline V gives CDR1 MDHEN, CDR2 SYDVKM. The V and J ends lost 6 bases and 5 bases respectively, with 13 bases between them. CDR3 amino acids: CASSWVLMTEAFF. In DNA form, the CDR3 reads TGTGCCAGCAGCTGGGTTCTAATGACTGAAGCTTTCTTT.

The CDR3, as DNA: TGTGCCAGCAGCACAGATCGTAACTATGGCTACACCTTC. It yields the protein CASSTDRNYGYTF. This sequence joins TRBV5-4 and TRBJ1-2; D is uncertain. CDR1 and CDR2 (germline): SGHNT, YYREEE (reference sequence). The V and J ends lost 4 bases and 1 base respectively, with 8 bases between them. The CDR3 has 13 residues.

This clone was seen only a few times. The chain links TRBV2 to TRBJ1-2; no reliable D call. Trimming stripped 2 bases from V and 7 bases from J, with 8 bases between. This CDR3 region has 12 residues. Germline lookup yields CDR1 SNHLY and CDR2 FYNNEI. For the CDR3, the DNA is TGTGCCAGCAGTGAATATAAGGCTGGCTACACCTTC. This translates into CASSEYKAGYTF.

The chain recombines TRBV14 with TRBJ2-7, with D perhaps matching TRBD1 or TRBD2 (5 bases each). Germline V gene sequence: CDR1 SGHDN, CDR2 FVKESK. The V end was cut by 1 base, the J end by 4 bases, with 17 bases between. This CDR3 region has 16 residues. Here the CDR3 reads CASSQADGTIEYEQYF. For the CDR3, the DNA is TGTGCCAGCAGCCAAGCCGACGGGACGATAGAATACGAGCAGTACTTC.

J is TRBJ2-7 and V is TRBV29-1; D gene uncertain. This CDR3 contains 13 residues. V lost 3 bases, J lost 5 bases, and 14 bases lay in between. Germline values: CDR1 SQVTM, CDR2 ANQGSEA. Here the CDR3 reads CSVDGVSGHEQYF. The DNA of the CDR3 is TGCAGCGTTGACGGCGTTTCGGGCCACGAGCAGTACTTC.

The chain carries TRBV11-3 and TRBJ2-7, with 9 bases matching TRBD1. J was trimmed by 4 bases and V by 6 bases; bases with no gene match: 7. CDR3 length: 14 residues. The germline V gene encodes CDR1 SGHNT and CDR2 YENEEA. CDR3 DNA: TGTGCCAGCAGTTCGGGGACAGGGTATTACGAGCAGTACTTC. It yields the protein CASSSGTGYYEQYF.